This T cell receptor beta chain originates from a study of beta chain features in type 1 diabetes. Every isolated RNA sample was fully reverse transcribed, so sequencing captured expressed TCRB transcripts. About 3.57 million reads per sample on average were obtained from naive, central memory and regulatory T cell samples. Sequenced by immunoSEQ multiplex PCR; TCRdb stores in-frame clones only, minus some. The sample includes more than 300,000 clones, roughly 13% of them seen just once. Comments on this clone: Its antigen is not identified.

Central memory, naive, regulatory and stem cell-like memory CD4+ cells were sorted by CD45RO/CCR7/CD25/CD127/CD95/CD27. General study results and limits: Shorter TCRB CDR3s, moderately but significantly so, were found in Type 1 diabetes patients in all four CD4+ subsets. A closer apparent resemblance between naive, central memory and Treg TCRB repertoires was seen in patients than in healthy donors.

The clonotype comes from a man younger than 30 in good health. Sequences were obtained from naive CD4+ T cells from blood.

Here the CDR3 reads CASSRSGGGTQPQHF. CDR3 DNA sequence: TGTGCCAGCTCGCGTTCAGGGGGTGGTACTCAGCCCCAGCATTTT. The chain combines TRBV28 with TRBJ1-5, with 7 bases lining up with TRBD1. Per germline, CDR1 MDHEN and CDR2 SYDVKM. Trimming took 8 bases from V and 6 from J; bases not matched to a gene: 13. This CDR3 comprises 15 residues.